This entry describes one T cell receptor (beta chain). This clonotype has more than one count but fewer than ten. It lacks a known antigen. Base qualities are not at hand, and no much larger clone is one base apart. The germline V and J ends show losses of 6 bases and 8 bases respectively, and no gene match explains 12 bases of the junction. The cysteine opens and the phenylalanine closes a CDR3 of 14 amino acids. Only the CDR3 portion is preserved as DNA: 42 bases, with reading frame beginning at the first base. These data originate in a study of identical twins (dated by TCRdb to between 2015 and 2016). Context from the whole study: To test whether fetal clonotypes persist, the study used deep sequencing on TCR alpha and beta repertoires from monozygotic twins, unrelated adults of various ages, and cord blood. To rule out contamination, the twin experiments were replicated at different times with different library preparation protocols.

To prepare the library, 5' RACE was applied. The sample was run on an Illumina HiSeq 2000. Template switching introduced a universal primer binding site; the final cDNA contained a unique molecular identifier, enabling accurate counting of TCR cDNA molecules. Specific primers in the conserved constant-segment region were used to synthesize first-strand cDNA for TCR alpha and beta chains. To control for contamination, each cDNA library was double barcoded with a SMART-Mk sample barcode plus Illumina barcodes. TruSeq adapter sequences along with Illumina sample barcodes were introduced in two successive PCR steps. The TCR alpha and beta cDNA libraries were sequenced on the Illumina HiSeq platform using custom primers. Turning to the authors' computational methods: MiGEC processed the raw reads to extract unique molecular identifiers, while MiXCR was used to determine the CDR3 positions. Recombination models were inferred per individual with the repgenHMM and IGoR tools using an EM algorithm. Shared clonotypes were analyzed with the tcR package in R, and sharing was normalized by the product of cloneset sizes. To study raw recombination free of thymic and clonal selection effects, out-of-frame nonproductive sequences were analyzed. TCRdb trimmed the raw reads at Q25, called clones with MiXCR and kept productive beta chains. Identical CDR3 protein sequences are pooled into one entry, listed with their most common genes and DNA. The V and J calls shown here were made by TCRdb, not taken from the authors' results. The sample data list 500,000 to 550,000 distinct CDR3 sequences, and 20% to 25% of these were observed just once. 0.91% of the sample rests with the top ten.

Every donor in the study was a healthy Caucasian. The twin cohort consisted of three pairs of female monozygotic twins, all aged roughly 18 to 30 years. Positive isolation kits from Invitrogen were used to isolate the CD4+ and CD8+ T cell populations. What the research found in general, with its limitations: Because the same donors could not be followed over many years, conclusions were based on cross-sectional statistical analysis. Invariant T cells such as MAIT and iNKT could partly confound zero-insertion analyses, although diverse VJ usage argued against such confounding for most clonotypes. Fewer insertions were carried by abundant cord blood beta clonotypes, a similar but weaker trend appeared in young adult naive repertoires, and no such trend appeared in memory repertoires. Excess twin sharing in beta out-of-frame sequences was weaker because fewer shared sequences lowered the signal-to-noise ratio. Recombination models systematically underestimated out-of-frame TCR alpha sharing in monozygotic twins but agreed with sharing between unrelated individuals. Compared with coincidental sharing between unrelated individuals, out-of-frame TCR alpha sequences shared between twins had an excess of sequences with low generation probability.

The same data also went into a second study, on T cells expressing NK-cell markers. As the second paper documents: Three sorted T-cell subsets (CD3+CD56+NKG2C+, CD3+CD56+NKG2C- and CD3+CD56-NKG2C+) from fewer than 10 donors had their TCR beta-chain repertoires profiled. Seven of the eight sequenced donors were HCMV-seropositive and one was HCMV-seronegative. In several experiments an anti-gammadeltaTCR antibody was added to restrict sorting to alphabetaTCR-expressing T cells. In over 5 donors, the dominant CD3+CD56+NKG2C+ clonotypes were among the top 10 CD8+ clonotypes and accounted for about 1.0-7.5% of CD8+ T cells. Those dominant clonotypes were again the most abundant among CD3+CD56-NKG2C+ cells in a few donors, at roughly 28.3-60.1%. It remained unclear whether the expanded NKG2C-expressing T cell clones were specific for HCMV antigens. The eight sequenced donors were randomly selected healthy volunteers, three men and five women. HCMV serostatus was determined by detecting HCMV-specific IgG in serum with a commercial ELISA kit. MIGEC was used to demultiplex reads and group the reads by UMI, and MiTCR was used to assemble and quantify clonotypes. To exclude erroneous sequences, any TCR cDNA sequence not supported by at least two reads was discarded. Downstream repertoire analysis used the tcR package, and clonotypes were matched across fractions by CDR3 nucleotide sequence plus V segment. VDJmatch was used to annotate antigen specificity against VDJdb, with one amino acid substitution in CDR3 permitted.

This TCR came from a woman younger than 30 in good health. The specimen sequenced was CD4+ T cells sorted from blood. The sequence is built from TRBV12-3 or TRBV12-4 and TRBJ1-2, with 7 bases matching TRBD1. Read as DNA, the sequence is TGTGCCAGCAGCCGCGACAGGGATCAGATGGGCTACACCTTC. Translated, this is CASSRDRDQMGYTF.